The entry below describes one T cell receptor beta chain. Enrollees, about 18 to 89 years old, lived in around 23 US areas. Participant reports of clinical history set cohort assignment. This sample is drawn from a study of blood T cell repertoires in COVID-19. Here immunoSEQ multiplex PCR was the method, and the copy in TCRdb shows in-frame clones only, minus some. This sample has more than 350,000 clones, with 85% to 90% found just once. The clonotype comes from a man between 18 and 29 years old who had recovered from COVID-19. The sequenced sample consisted of PBMCs or T cells enriched from blood (not recorded which).

DNA of the CDR3: TGTGCCAGCATAGGGGGCCTAGACTACGAGCAGTACTTC. Its translation is CASIGGLDYEQYF. This sequence joins TRBV28 and TRBJ2-7, with 7 bases matching TRBD1. Germline CDR1 reads MDHEN; CDR2 reads SYDVKM. The CDR3 totals 13 residues. With V trimmed by 7 bases and J by 3 bases, 6 bases remained unmatched.